The clone carrying this T cell receptor beta chain showed up just a few times. This sample is drawn from a study of control samples from healthy donors and cancer patients. The method was immunoSEQ multiplex PCR; TCRdb's version includes in-frame clones alone and lacks a portion of them. The sample records 98,000 or so clones, about 87% being singletons. CDR1 is SGHRS and CDR2 is YFSETQ in the germline V gene. The V gene end was trimmed by 2 bases and the J gene end by 7 bases; junction bases not matched to a gene: 8. The CDR3 runs to 15 residues. J is TRBJ2-5 and V is TRBV5-1; TRBD2 aligns across 10 bases. Sequences were obtained from blood. The TCR comes from a woman in her seventies in good health. The CDR3 sequence: CASSFSSGGVGTQYF. The CDR3, as DNA: TGCGCCAGCAGCTTCTCCAGCGGGGGGGTAGGGACCCAGTACTTC. Looking up the rest from reference TRBV5-1 and TRBJ2-5 gives the full variable domain: KAGVTQTPRYLIKTRGQQVTLSCSPISGHRSVSWYQQTPGQGLQFLFEYFSETQRNKGNFPGRFSGRQFSNSRSEMNVSTLELGDSALYLCASSFSSGGVGTQYFGPGTRLLVL.